This entry lists 25 T cell receptor beta chains sequenced from one sample in a study of prognosis after radiotherapy for stage I lung cancer. Amplification of TCR beta CDR3 from genomic DNA used two-round multiplex PCR. During first-round PCR, primers specific to each TRBV and TRBJ gene were used. In TCRdb, the multiplex PCR reads were re-called with MiXCR into one record per CDR3 protein. The sample gives 30,000 to 35,000 distinct CDR3 sequences, 25% to 40% of which show up once; 33% is in the top ten. The material was PBMCs, obtained before or after stereotactic body radiation therapy (not recorded which). Receptors were obtained from a donor at least 50 years old with non-small cell lung cancer.

To note about this clonotype: A much larger clone differs by one base, so this may be a read error. This chain joins TRBV14 and TRBJ2-1; D gene uncertain. The germline gives CDR1 SGHDN, CDR2 FVKESK. This CDR3 region has 13 residues. Trimming took 4 bases from V and 6 from J, leaving 10 bases between them. The CDR3 loop is CASSRCPGNEQFF. The CDR3 nucleotides are TGTGCCAGCAGCCGGTGTCCCGGCAATGAGCAGTTCTTC.

The V call is TRBV2, the J call TRBJ2-5, with TRBD2 identical over 10 bases. V was clipped by 5 bases and J by 8 bases; unmatched bases: 11. CDR1 is SNHLY and CDR2 is FYNNEI in the germline V gene. CDR3 size: 15 residues. The CDR3 sequence is CASSYLLAGVGTQYF. CDR3 sequence (DNA): TGTGCCAGCAGTTATCTCCTAGCGGGAGTAGGTACCCAGTACTTC.

This clonotype was picked up many times. DNA of the CDR3: TGCAGTGCTAGGACAGGGAGGACAGATACGCAGTATTTT. Its translation is CSARTGRTDTQYF. The chain recombines TRBV20-1 with TRBJ2-3; TRBD1 is a possible D gene (7 bases). The length of the CDR3 is 13 residues. V shed 3 bases and J shed 3 bases, with 10 bases lying between them. The germline CDR1 and CDR2 sequences are DFQATT and SNEGSKA (reference sequence).

This rearrangement joins TRBV7-3 to TRBJ1-2; D gene uncertain. The CDR3 has 15 residues. Trimming removed 3 bases at V and 8 bases at J, with 19 bases between. Germline CDR1 SGHTA, CDR2 FQGTGA. In DNA form, the CDR3 reads TGTGCCAGCAGCTTGACCCCTCGTCAGACGAGCGGCTACACCTTC. It specifies CASSLTPRQTSGYTF.

This clonotype was picked up many times. This rearrangement joins TRBV5-1 to TRBJ1-1; the D is unclear. CDR3 size: 14 residues. Germline-derived CDR1 and CDR2 are SGHRS and YFSETQ. Trimming stripped 2 bases from V and 1 base from J, with 9 bases between. The CDR3 region has the DNA TGCGCCAGCAGCTTTTTTTCAGGGAACACTGAAGCTTTCTTT. It is translated as CASSFFSGNTEAFF.

As regards this clonotype: Just one base apart from a much larger clone, this may be a read error. V gene TRBV20-1 combines with J gene TRBJ2-7; D may be TRBD1 or TRBD2 (5 bases each). The germline V gene encodes CDR1 DFQATT and CDR2 SNEGSKA (reference sequence). CDR3 size: 13 residues. CDR3 sequence reads: CIPVRGLAYEQYF. The CDR3 DNA reads as TGCATCCCCGTGAGGGGTCTCGCCTACGAGCAGTACTTC.

To note about this clonotype: A single base is all that separates this from a far larger clone, so a read error is likely. The genes are TRBV6-6 and TRBJ1-6; D is ambiguous. Germline V CDR1 and CDR2: MNHNY, SVGAGI (reference sequence). Deletions cut 8 bases from V and 0 bases from J, with 8 bases between. The length of the CDR3 is 14 residues. The CDR3 loop reads CASFASSYNSPLHF. CDR3 sequence (DNA): TGTGCCAGCTTCGCGAGCTCCTATAATTCACCCCTCCACTTT.

Ten or more counts support this clonotype. The chain employs TRBV5-1 and TRBJ2-5; 12 bases align to TRBD2. V dropped 3 bases and J dropped 5; count of bases not matched to a gene: 5. Germline V gene sequence: CDR1 SGHRS, CDR2 YFSETQ. This CDR3 is 15 amino acids long. CDR3 loop: CASSSRLAGAETQYF. The CDR3 nucleotides read TGCGCCAGCAGCTCAAGACTAGCGGGAGCGGAGACCCAGTACTTC.

This clonotype was seen repeatedly, ten times or more. V usage is TRBV2 and J usage is TRBJ1-1; D remains unclear. CDR3 length equals 12 residues. Looked up from germline, CDR1 is SNHLY and CDR2 is FYNNEI. Trimming cost V 6 bases and J 6 bases, with 11 bases left between them. The CDR3 region is CASRKDVPEAFF. CDR3 DNA sequence: TGTGCCAGCAGGAAAGACGTGCCTGAAGCTTTCTTT.

This clonotype has ten or more counts. This rearrangement joins TRBV28 to TRBJ1-2; TRBD1 matches at 7 bases. The V and J ends lost 1 base and 5 bases, in that order; junction bases with no gene match: 4. Per the germline V gene, CDR1 is MDHEN and CDR2 is SYDVKM. CDR3 length: 14 residues. DNA for the CDR3: TGTGCCAGCAGTTTATTGGGACAGATTTATGGCTACACCTTC. It is translated as CASSLLGQIYGYTF.

This clonotype was picked up many times. The V call is TRBV4-1, the J call TRBJ1-2, with a weak D call TRBD1 (5 bases). In germline, CDR1 is MGHRA, CDR2 YSYEKL. This CDR3 region has 14 residues. The ends were cut back, 3 bases at V and 0 bases at J, with 8 bases in the middle. The CDR3 reads CASSHPGPNYGYTF. CDR3 in DNA: TGCGCCAGCAGCCACCCGGGACCTAACTATGGCTACACCTTC.

In its sample, this clonotype was seen many times. The genes are TRBV7-8 and TRBJ2-7; 8 bases match TRBD1. The CDR3 loop spans 15 amino acids. In germline, CDR1 is SGHVS, CDR2 FQNEAQ. J lost 4 bases, V lost 3 bases, and 8 bases had no gene match. The CDR3 reads CASSFSRTGWYEQYF. The CDR3 region has the DNA TGTGCCAGCAGCTTCAGCCGGACAGGGTGGTACGAGCAGTACTTC.

The chain has TRBV11-3 and TRBJ1-1; possible D gene TRBD1, 5 bases. Deletions cut 5 bases from V and 1 base from J, with 8 bases between. The V gene's germline CDR1 is SGHNT and CDR2 YENEEA. This CDR3 is 13 amino acids long. The CDR3 region is CASSHGGNTEAFF. The CDR3 coding sequence is TGTGCCAGCAGCCACGGGGGGAACACTGAAGCTTTCTTT.

The V call is TRBV5-4, the J call TRBJ2-6; a possible D gene is TRBD2 (5 bases). Trimming took off 8 bases at V and 0 bases at J, with 9 bases between the two ends. From germline, CDR1 is SGHNT and CDR2 YYREEE (reference sequence). CDR3 length: 14 amino acids. CDR3 DNA sequence: TGTGCCAGTTCCCGGGACTCTGGGGCCAACGTCCTGACTTTC. It translates to CASSRDSGANVLTF.

The chain recombines TRBV7-3 with TRBJ2-2; 7 bases match TRBD2. The CDR3 loop spans 14 amino acids. Looked up from germline, CDR1 is SGHTA and CDR2 is FQGTGA. V gave up 1 base and J gave up 7 bases; unmatched junction bases: 3. The CDR3 is CASSLSRGGGELFF. CDR3 nucleotide sequence: TGTGCCAGCAGCTTAAGCCGCGGGGGCGGGGAGCTGTTTTTT.

The sample holds many counts of this clonotype. V is TRBV7-2 and J is TRBJ1-2, with 7 nucleotides matching TRBD1. The junction had 5 bases not matched to a gene; V was cut back by 5 bases and J by 2 bases. The CDR3 totals 14 residues. In germline, CDR1 is SGHTA, CDR2 FQGNSA. CDR3 region: CASSRQQGNYGYTF. CDR3 bases: TGTGCCAGCAGCAGACAACAGGGGAACTATGGCTACACCTTC.

This clonotype is medium-sized in the sample. The chain employs TRBV5-1 and TRBJ2-1; 13 bases are a match to TRBD2. The junction had 9 bases not matched to a gene; V was cut back by 3 bases and J by 6 bases. CDR1 and CDR2 from the germline V gene are SGHRS and YFSETQ. The CDR3 consists of 17 residues. CDR3 amino acids: CASSYSGLAGTGNEQFF. Written as DNA, the CDR3 is TGCGCCAGCAGCTATTCGGGACTAGCGGGAACGGGCAATGAGCAGTTCTTC.

On this clonotype itself: A junction boundary mismatches the germline segment, possibly from a read error. This chain links TRBV5-1 with TRBJ2-3; D remains unclear. Germline V gene sequence: CDR1 SGHRS, CDR2 YFSETQ. This CDR3 region has 12 residues. CDR3 in DNA: TGCGCCGGCAGCTTGGCCTGTGATACGCAGTATTTT. Its translation: CAGSLACDTQYF.

This clonotype was seen just once. Being one base from a much bigger clone, this may be a read error. The chain is built from TRBV6-2 or TRBV6-3 and TRBJ1-4; 7 bases align to TRBD1. V lost 8 bases and J lost 0; bases outside the gene matches: 12. The CDR3 contains 17 residues. Germline CDR1 is MNHEY and CDR2 is SVGEGT. The CDR3 bases are TGTGCCAGCGAATTACAGGGGACGGATGCAACTAATGAAAAACTGTTTTTT. This codes for CASELQGTDATNEKLFF.

This clonotype was observed many times. The CDR3 reads CASSQRQAGNTIYF. CDR3 in DNA: TGTGCCAGCAGCCAAAGACAGGCCGGAAACACCATATATTTT. This rearrangement joins TRBV3-1 to TRBJ1-3; a possible D gene is TRBD1 (6 bases). V dropped 2 bases and J dropped 4 bases, with 9 bases sitting between them. CDR1 and CDR2 (germline): LGHDT, YNNKEL (reference sequence). The CDR3 totals 14 residues.

This clonotype showed up many times. This chain links TRBV7-6 with TRBJ2-2, with 10 bases that match TRBD2. The CDR3 contains 17 residues. V trimming: 1 base; J trimming: 7 bases; junction bases outside the gene matches: 9. The germline CDR1 and CDR2 sequences are SGHVS and FNYEAQ. The CDR3, as DNA: TGTGCCAGCAGCTTAGTGGAACTAGCGGGACTGGGCGGGGAGCTGTTTTTT. Amino acid sequence: CASSLVELAGLGGELFF.

There are many counts of this clonotype. This rearrangement joins TRBV12-5 to TRBJ2-1; a possible D gene is TRBD2 (7 bases). CDR1 is LGHNT and CDR2 is FRNRAP in the germline V gene. The CDR3 totals 17 residues. Trimming pared 0 bases from V and 4 bases from J, leaving 16 bases between. The CDR3 DNA follows: TGTGCTAGTGGTTTGGTACTTGGAGGGAGGGGGTACAATGAGCAGTTCTTC. Protein product: CASGLVLGGRGYNEQFF.

This clonotype has at least ten counts. The chain uses TRBV29-1 and TRBJ2-1, with D possibly matching TRBD2 (5 bases). Germline values: CDR1 SQVTM, CDR2 ANQGSEA. The CDR3 length is 11 residues. Trimming removed 4 bases at V and 9 bases at J, with 10 bases between. The CDR3 region has the DNA TGCAGCGTTGCCGGCAGCGGTGAGCAGTTCTTC. Encoded protein: CSVAGSGEQFF.

Turning to this clonotype: Its ends do not fully match the called genes, so a read error is possible. The chain recombines TRBV7-2 with TRBJ2-3, with TRBD2 as a possible D gene (6 bases). The CDR3 totals 14 residues. CDR1 SGHTA and CDR2 FQGNSA come from the germline V gene. CDR3 in amino acids: CASSLCGPGDTQYF. The DNA for the CDR3 is TGTGCCAGCAGCTTATGTGGGCCGGGAGATACTCAGTATTTT.

This clonotype was counted ten times or more. The chain links TRBV14 to TRBJ1-1; D unresolved. The CDR3 spans 15 residues. V shed 4 bases and J shed 5 bases, with 17 bases lying between them. Germline V lookup: CDR1 SGHDN, CDR2 FVKESK. As DNA, the CDR3 is TGTGCCAGCAGCCCCCAACAACGTGGTTGGACTGAAGCTTTCTTT. It encodes CASSPQQRGWTEAFF.